The 10 T cell receptor beta chains given below trace back to one sample, sequenced in a study of long-term antiretroviral therapy in people with HIV. Running of the v3.0 immunoSEQ assay took place at survey level. Clones were read by immunoSEQ multiplex PCR, and TCRdb kept only the in-frame ones, dropping some. Found here are about 17,000 clones, around 74% of them singletons; the top ten hold less than 10%. This specimen consisted of unsorted PBMCs, obtained at the start of antiretroviral therapy. All receptors derive from a man younger than 40 with HIV.

The V and J genes are TRBV6-1 and TRBJ2-7; D possibly uses TRBD1 or TRBD2 (6 bases each). The CDR3 spans 15 residues. Germline values: CDR1 MNHNS, CDR2 SASEGT. V lost 0 bases to trimming and J lost 3 bases, with 12 bases between them. The CDR3 reads CASSEAWGANYEQYF. DNA for the CDR3: TGTGCCAGCAGTGAAGCTTGGGGGGCCAACTACGAGCAGTACTTC.

V is TRBV2 and J is TRBJ2-1; 8 bases map to TRBD2. The CDR3 length is 15 residues. CDR1 SNHLY and CDR2 FYNNEI come from the germline V gene. V lost 2 bases and J lost 3; bases outside the gene matches: 3. The CDR3 DNA reads TGTGCCAGCAGTGAACGGACTAGCAGCTACAATGAGCAGTTCTTC. Translation gives CASSERTSSYNEQFF.

This clone was recorded a few times. CDR3 region: CASSLGQNTEAFF. The CDR3 nucleotides read TGTGCCAGCAGCTTGGGACAGAACACTGAAGCTTTCTTT. The genes are TRBV7-6 and TRBJ1-1; a possible D gene is TRBD1 (6 bases). The CDR3 sequence is 13 residues long. V lost 3 bases to trimming and J lost 1 base, with 6 bases between them. Germline CDR1 and CDR2: SGHVS and FNYEAQ.

The rearrangement links TRBV11-2 to TRBJ1-4; D remains ambiguous. This CDR3 has 13 residues. Deletions cut 2 bases from V and 7 bases from J, with 8 bases between. Germline V CDR1 and CDR2: SGHAT, FQNNGV. This chain's CDR3 is CASSLSLGEKLFF. The CDR3 DNA is TGTGCCAGCAGCTTATCCCTAGGTGAAAAACTGTTTTTT. The full variable domain, with the rest looked up from reference TRBV11-2 and TRBJ1-4, is EAGVAQSPRYKIIEKRQSVAFWCNPISGHATLYWYQQILGQGPKLLIQFQNNGVVDDSQLPKDRFSAERLKGVDSTLKIQPAKLEDSAVYLCASSLSLGEKLFFGSGTQLSVL.

The rearrangement links TRBV5-1 to TRBJ2-3; D is perhaps TRBD1 (5 bases). Trimming cost V 4 bases and J 1 base, with 13 bases left between them. Germline CDR1 and CDR2: SGHRS and YFSETQ. There are 15 residues in the CDR3. The CDR3 DNA follows: TGCGCCAGCAGCCCCAGGGATTCGGGCACAGATACGCAGTATTTT. It translates to CASSPRDSGTDTQYF.

The genes are TRBV29-1 and TRBJ1-2; D might be TRBD1 (5 bases). The V gene lost 5 bases and the J gene lost 5 bases, with 12 bases spanning the gap. CDR1 SQVTM and CDR2 ANQGSEA come from the germline V gene. This CDR3 is built from 12 residues. CDR3 bases: TGCAGCGTTCTGGGAGAGGGGTATGGCTACACCTTC. Translating it yields CSVLGEGYGYTF.

The chain uses TRBV6-5 and TRBJ2-7, with unresolved D. Trimming left V 2 bases short and J 5 bases short, with 10 bases between. This CDR3 is 13 amino acids long. The germline gives CDR1 MNHEY, CDR2 SVGAGI. DNA for the CDR3: TGTGCCAGCAGTTACGCGGCCGGAAACGAGCAGTACTTC. Translation gives CASSYAAGNEQYF.

The chain links TRBV15 to TRBJ2-7; 7 nucleotides agree with TRBD2. Germline lookup yields CDR1 LNHNV and CDR2 YYDKDF (reference sequence). J lost 6 bases, V lost 0 bases, and 8 bases had no gene match. The CDR3 extends over 15 amino acids. The CDR3 is CATSRDRGGLGEQYF. The CDR3 DNA follows: TGTGCCACCAGCAGAGATCGGGGAGGGTTAGGCGAGCAGTACTTC.

The V gene is TRBV27, the J gene TRBJ1-5, with D tentatively TRBD1 (5 bases). The length of the CDR3 is 15 residues. Trimming left V 0 bases short and J 6 bases short, with 12 bases between. The germline CDR1 and CDR2 sequences are MNHEY and SMNVEV (reference sequence). CDR3 DNA sequence: TGTGCCAGCAGTTTATCTACAGGATACGGTCAGCCCCAGCATTTT. Translating gives CASSLSTGYGQPQHF.

The V call is TRBV5-1, the J call TRBJ1-1, with 8 bases aligning to TRBD1. Trimming took 4 bases from V and 4 from J; bases not matched to a gene: 9. The CDR3 loop spans 15 amino acids. Germline lookup yields CDR1 SGHRS and CDR2 YFSETQ. Written as DNA, the CDR3 is TGCGCCAGCAGCGTGCGACAGGGGATCCCCACTGAAGCTTTCTTT. It translates to CASSVRQGIPTEAFF.